These 23 T cell receptor beta chains originate from one sample sequenced in a study of graft-versus-host responses after intestinal transplantation. Assay used: immunoSEQ multiplex PCR; TCRdb lists only in-frame clones, some missing. The table lists about 41,000 clones, approximately 95% of them singletons, with roughly 0.52% in the top ten. Their antigens are not known. The sequenced sample was unstimulated CD8+ T cells sorted from spleen or lymph node cells, obtained before transplant. All receptors derive from a human donor who was the organ donor for an intestinal transplant.

This clone was seen a single time. The J gene is TRBJ1-5, the V gene TRBV5-1; TRBD1 might be the D (6 bases). V was pared by 1 base and J by 0 bases, with 14 bases between. The CDR3 is 17 residues long. Germline CDR1 and CDR2: SGHRS and YFSETQ. This CDR3 reads CASSLTDRSYSNQPQHF. CDR3 DNA sequence: TGCGCCAGCAGCTTGACCGACAGGTCCTATAGCAATCAGCCCCAGCATTTT.

In regard to this clone: Different DNA sequences within this sample yield the same CDR3. The rearrangement links TRBV11-2 to TRBJ2-3; TRBD2 agrees at 11 bases. The germline CDR1 and CDR2 sequences are SGHAT and FQNNGV. J lost 1 base, V lost 0 bases, and 6 bases had no gene match. The CDR3 totals 18 residues. The chain's CDR3 is CASSLDALAGGGTDTQYF. The CDR3 DNA is TGTGCCAGCAGCTTAGATGCGCTAGCGGGGGGTGGCACAGATACGCAGTATTTT.

CDR3 amino acids: CASSPTGGTDTQYF. CDR3 DNA sequence: TGTGCCAGCTCACCCACGGGGGGGACAGATACGCAGTATTTT. The genes are TRBV18 and TRBJ2-3; 8 bases align to TRBD2. Trimming at V came to 3 bases and at J to 3 bases, leaving 2 bases not matched to a gene. The CDR3 has 14 amino acids. Looked up from germline, CDR1 is KGHSH and CDR2 is LQKENI. Full variable domain (outside the CDR3, taken from reference TRBV18 and TRBJ2-3): NAGVMQNPRHLVRRRGQEARLRCSPMKGHSHVYWYRQLPEEGLKFMVYLQKENIIDESGMPKERFSAEFPKEGPSILRIQQVVRGDSAAYFCASSPTGGTDTQYFGPGTRLTVL.

About this clone itself: A read error is likely, as this CDR3 ends without the conserved phenylalanine or tryptophan. V usage is TRBV7-9 and J usage is TRBJ1-2; perhaps TRBD1 as D (6 bases). From germline, CDR1 is SEHNR and CDR2 FQNEAQ (reference sequence). This CDR3 comprises 13 residues. The V end was cut by 5 bases, the J end by 5 bases, with 12 bases between. CDR3 DNA sequence: TGTGCCAGCAGCCGCGGACAGCTTTATGGCTACACCCTC. Translation gives CASSRGQLYGYTL.

The chain couples TRBV11-3 to TRBJ2-7; D gene ambiguous. The CDR3 is 11 amino acids. In germline, CDR1 is SGHNT, CDR2 YENEEA. V shed 6 bases and J shed 5 bases, with 8 bases lying between them. The CDR3 here is CASSRLHEQYF. The CDR3 nucleotides read TGTGCCAGCAGTCGATTGCACGAGCAGTACTTC.

The CDR3 here is CASRTGNNEQYF. The DNA for the CDR3 is TGTGCCAGTAGGACAGGAAATAACGAGCAGTACTTC. The chain employs TRBV19 and TRBJ2-7, with D perhaps matching TRBD1 (6 bases). Germline assignment: CDR1 LNHDA and CDR2 SQIVND (reference sequence). CDR3 length equals 12 residues. V gave up 6 bases and J gave up 5 bases, with 11 bases separating them.

The genes are TRBV9 and TRBJ2-3, with 8 bases that match TRBD2. Germline CDR1 and CDR2: SGDLS and YYNGEE. The V segment lost 1 base and the J segment 0 bases; nucleotides outside the gene matches: 10. The CDR3 consists of 18 residues. The CDR3 region is CASSVQSGLAGSTDTQYF. CDR3 bases: TGTGCCAGCAGCGTACAGTCGGGGCTAGCGGGTAGCACAGATACGCAGTATTTT.

The J gene is TRBJ2-2, the V gene TRBV11-1; D unclear. V lost 5 bases, J lost 4 bases, and 11 bases lay in between. CDR1 is SGHAT, CDR2 FQDESV, per germline (reference sequence). This CDR3 comprises 14 residues. CDR3 sequence reads: CASSALGPTGELFF. The CDR3 bases are TGTGCCAGCAGCGCTCTCGGTCCCACCGGGGAGCTGTTTTTT.

V gene TRBV4-3 combines with J gene TRBJ2-7; 10 bases map to TRBD1. The germline gives CDR1 LGHNA, CDR2 YSLEER. Losses at the gene ends were 3 bases for V and 5 bases for J; bases not matched to a gene: 7. The CDR3 runs 15 residues. CDR3 nucleotide sequence: TGCGCCAGCAGCCAGAAGACAGGGGGCATTGACGAGCAGTACTTC. It specifies CASSQKTGGIDEQYF.

This chain joins TRBV4-1 and TRBJ1-1, with D possibly being TRBD1 (5 bases). Per germline, CDR1 MGHRA and CDR2 YSYEKL. Trimming cost V 4 bases and J 11 bases, with 17 bases left between them. The CDR3 loop spans 13 amino acids. The CDR3 coding sequence is TGCGCCAGCAGCCCACCGTTCGGGACGGATGCTTTCTTT. The encoded protein is CASSPPFGTDAFF.

The chain joins TRBV6-1 to TRBJ1-5; 9 bases are a match to TRBD1. This CDR3 region has 14 residues. The V and J ends lost 6 bases and 6 bases, in that order; junction bases with no gene match: 6. The germline V gene has CDR1 MNHNS and CDR2 SASEGT. This CDR3 is CASRRTGVGQPQHF. DNA for the CDR3: TGTGCCAGCAGGCGGACAGGGGTCGGTCAGCCCCAGCATTTT.

V is TRBV15 and J is TRBJ1-4; D is ambiguous. Trimming removed 6 bases from V and 4 bases from J, with 15 bases in between. The CDR3 has 15 amino acids. Germline CDR1 reads LNHNV; CDR2 reads YYDKDF (reference sequence). CDR3 loop: CATSVWRGNNEKLFF. The CDR3, as DNA: TGTGCCACCAGTGTCTGGCGCGGGAATAATGAAAAACTGTTTTTT.

The V gene is TRBV27, the J gene TRBJ2-7; TRBD1 matches at 7 bases. This CDR3 spans 15 amino acids. V trimming: 1 base; J trimming: 3 bases; junction bases outside the gene matches: 6. Germline CDR1 MNHEY, CDR2 SMNVEV (reference sequence). The CDR3 sequence is CASSLLGTDDYEQYF. CDR3 coding DNA: TGTGCCAGCAGTTTATTAGGGACAGATGACTACGAGCAGTACTTC.

The V gene is TRBV10-2, the J gene TRBJ2-5; the D gene is possibly TRBD1 (5 bases). The end of the DNA is better explained by TRBJ2-7, so the J call may be wrong. The V gene's germline CDR1 is WSHSY and CDR2 SAAADI. This CDR3 has 14 amino acids. The CDR3 nucleotides are TGCGCCAGCAAGGACACTTCGAGCTCCTACGAGCAGTACTTC. This encodes CASKDTSSSYEQYF.

The genes are TRBV5-1 and TRBJ2-7; D gene ambiguous. The CDR3 spans 12 residues. CDR1 SGHRS and CDR2 YFSETQ come from the germline V gene. V was cut by 2 bases and J by 0 bases, with 3 bases left in between. For the CDR3, the DNA is TGCGCCAGCAGCTTCAGCTCCTACGAGCAGTACTTC. Residues: CASSFSSYEQYF.

The chain carries TRBV29-1 and TRBJ2-7; 12 nucleotides agree with TRBD2. Germline-derived CDR1 and CDR2 are SQVTM and ANQGSEA. This CDR3 is 15 amino acids long. V shed 3 bases, J shed 5 bases, and the junction held 8 bases outside the gene matches. CDR3 in amino acids: CSVELGRLAGDEQYF. In DNA form, the CDR3 reads TGCAGCGTTGAGCTGGGGCGACTAGCGGGGGACGAGCAGTACTTC.

This chain uses TRBV5-1 with TRBJ2-7; D call uncertain. V gave up 4 bases and J gave up 2 bases, with 16 bases separating them. This CDR3 has 15 amino acids. Germline V lookup: CDR1 SGHRS, CDR2 YFSETQ. CDR3 amino acids: CASSPVLGRPYEQYF. CDR3 DNA sequence: TGCGCCAGCAGCCCGGTTCTAGGACGGCCCTACGAGCAGTACTTC.

The gene calls are TRBV7-2 and TRBJ1-6, with unresolved D. V was shortened by 1 base and J by 9 bases, with 13 bases between the two germline ends. From germline, CDR1 is SGHTA and CDR2 FQGNSA. The CDR3 is 15 amino acids. CDR3 loop: CASSLVMCPISPLHF. CDR3 sequence (DNA): TGTGCCAGCAGCTTAGTAATGTGCCCTATTTCACCCCTCCACTTT.

The CDR3 sequence is CASSTLAGGPVEQYF. The CDR3 nucleotides are TGTGCCAGCAGCACTTTAGCGGGGGGGCCTGTCGAGCAGTACTTC. The chain uses TRBV11-2 and TRBJ2-7; 11 bases align to TRBD2. Germline V CDR1 and CDR2: SGHAT, FQNNGV. The trim removed 5 bases at V and 6 bases at J, leaving 9 bases unmatched. The CDR3 totals 15 residues.

This clone was detected only once. The chain is built from TRBV27 and TRBJ2-3, with a weak D call TRBD1 (6 bases). The germline gives CDR1 MNHEY, CDR2 SMNVEV (reference sequence). V shed 6 bases and J shed 2 bases, with 18 bases lying between them. The CDR3 consists of 16 residues. The CDR3, as DNA: TGTGCCAGCAGCCCCGGTTTGACAGGACACACAGATACGCAGTATTTT. It yields the protein CASSPGLTGHTDTQYF.

This rearrangement joins TRBV13 to TRBJ2-3, with D possibly TRBD2 on 7 matching bases. The CDR3 spans 16 residues. Trimming cost V 1 base and J 2 bases, with 13 bases left between them. Germline V gene data show CDR1 as PRHDT and CDR2 as FYEKMQ (reference sequence). The CDR3 nucleotides are TGTGCCAGCAGCTTAGTAGGGGGGGAGCTCACAGATACGCAGTATTTT. Amino acid sequence: CASSLVGGELTDTQYF. The full variable domain, in which reference TRBV13 and TRBJ2-3 provide the parts outside the CDR3, is AAGVIQSPRHLIKEKRETATLKCYPIPRHDTVYWYQQGPGQDPQFLISFYEKMQSDKGSIPDRFSAQQFSDYHSELNMSSLELGDSALYFCASSLVGGELTDTQYFGPGTRLTVL.

CDR3 protein: CASRNGDRGLTDTQYF. CDR3 nucleotide sequence: TGTGCCAGCCGGAACGGGGACAGGGGGCTAACAGATACGCAGTATTTT. V usage is TRBV19 and J usage is TRBJ2-3; 12 bases map to TRBD1. Germline CDR1 LNHDA, CDR2 SQIVND (reference sequence). The CDR3 extends over 16 amino acids. Unmatched junction bases numbered 10, after V lost 9 bases and J lost 3 bases.

The chain joins TRBV7-9 to TRBJ2-1; tentatively, D is TRBD1 (6 bases). CDR1 is SEHNR, CDR2 FQNEAQ, per germline (reference sequence). V gave up 8 bases and J gave up 7 bases, with 18 bases separating them. This CDR3 region has 14 residues. The CDR3 is CASRDRLPPNEQFF. The CDR3 nucleotides read TGTGCCAGCCGAGACAGGCTTCCCCCGAATGAGCAGTTCTTC.